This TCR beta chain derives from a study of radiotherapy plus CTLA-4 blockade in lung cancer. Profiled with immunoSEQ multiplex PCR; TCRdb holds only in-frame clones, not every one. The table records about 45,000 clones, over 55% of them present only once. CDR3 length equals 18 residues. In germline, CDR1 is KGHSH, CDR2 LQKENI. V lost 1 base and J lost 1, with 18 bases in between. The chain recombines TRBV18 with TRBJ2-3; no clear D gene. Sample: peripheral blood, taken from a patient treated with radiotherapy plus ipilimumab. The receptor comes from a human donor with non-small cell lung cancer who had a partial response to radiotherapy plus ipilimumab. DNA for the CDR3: TGTGCCAGCTCACCACTCGGTGTTGGTAGCAGAGGCACAGATACGCAGTATTTT. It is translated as CASSPLGVGSRGTDTQYF.